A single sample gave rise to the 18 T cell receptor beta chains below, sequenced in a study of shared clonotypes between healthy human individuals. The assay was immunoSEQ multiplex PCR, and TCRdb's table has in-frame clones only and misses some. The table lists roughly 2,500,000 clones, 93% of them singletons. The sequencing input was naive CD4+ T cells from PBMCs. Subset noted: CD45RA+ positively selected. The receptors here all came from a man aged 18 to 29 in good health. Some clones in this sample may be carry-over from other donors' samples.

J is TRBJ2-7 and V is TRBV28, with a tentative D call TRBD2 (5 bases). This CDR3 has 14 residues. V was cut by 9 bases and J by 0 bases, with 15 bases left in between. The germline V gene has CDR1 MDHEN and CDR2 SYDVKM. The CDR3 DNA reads TGTGCCAGTCTACAAGGAGGTCTCTCCTACGAGCAGTACTTC. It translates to CASLQGGLSYEQYF.

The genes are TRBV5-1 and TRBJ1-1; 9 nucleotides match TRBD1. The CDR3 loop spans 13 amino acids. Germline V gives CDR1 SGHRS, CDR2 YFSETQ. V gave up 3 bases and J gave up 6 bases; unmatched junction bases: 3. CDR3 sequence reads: CASSSGQGPEAFF. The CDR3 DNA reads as TGCGCCAGCAGCTCGGGACAGGGCCCTGAAGCTTTCTTT. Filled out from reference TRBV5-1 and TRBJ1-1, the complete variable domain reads KAGVTQTPRYLIKTRGQQVTLSCSPISGHRSVSWYQQTPGQGLQFLFEYFSETQRNKGNFPGRFSGRQFSNSRSEMNVSTLELGDSALYLCASSSGQGPEAFFGQGTRLTVV.

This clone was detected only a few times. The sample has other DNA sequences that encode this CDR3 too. The DNA for the CDR3 is TGCGCCAGCAGCCCCGACAGATTCTATGGCTACACCTTC. Its translation: CASSPDRFYGYTF. The chain recombines TRBV10-1 with TRBJ1-2; D is perhaps TRBD1 (5 bases). Looked up from germline, CDR1 is WNHNN and CDR2 is SYGVQD (reference sequence). The CDR3 totals 13 residues. Trimming removed 6 bases at V and 4 bases at J, with 12 bases between.

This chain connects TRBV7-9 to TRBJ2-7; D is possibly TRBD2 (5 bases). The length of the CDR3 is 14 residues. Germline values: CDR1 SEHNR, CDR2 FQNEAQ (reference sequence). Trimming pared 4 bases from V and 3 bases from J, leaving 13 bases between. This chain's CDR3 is CASSSVGRDYEQYF. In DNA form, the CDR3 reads TGTGCCAGCAGCTCCGTCGGACGGGACTACGAGCAGTACTTC.

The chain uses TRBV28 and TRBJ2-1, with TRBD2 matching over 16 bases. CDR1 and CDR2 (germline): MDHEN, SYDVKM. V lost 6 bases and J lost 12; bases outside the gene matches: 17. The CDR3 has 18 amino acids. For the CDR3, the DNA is TGTGCCAGCAGACCCTCAACGGGACTAGCGGGAGGGCCGAGGGGGCAGTTCTTC. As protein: CASRPSTGLAGGPRGQFF.

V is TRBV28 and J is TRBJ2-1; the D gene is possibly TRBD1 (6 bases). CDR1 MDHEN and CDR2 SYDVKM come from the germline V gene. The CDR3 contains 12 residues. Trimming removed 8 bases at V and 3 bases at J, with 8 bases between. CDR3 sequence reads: CASGGGYNEQFF. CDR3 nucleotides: TGTGCCAGCGGGGGCGGCTACAATGAGCAGTTCTTC.

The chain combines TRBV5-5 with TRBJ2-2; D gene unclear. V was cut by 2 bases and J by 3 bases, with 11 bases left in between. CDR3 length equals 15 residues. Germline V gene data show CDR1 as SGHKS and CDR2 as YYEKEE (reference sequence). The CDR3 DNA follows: TGTGCCAGCAGCTTAGGCCAACAGCACACCGGGGAGCTGTTTTTT. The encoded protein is CASSLGQQHTGELFF. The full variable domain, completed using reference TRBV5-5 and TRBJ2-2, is DAGVTQSPTHLIKTRGQQVTLRCSPISGHKSVSWYQQVLGQGPQFIFQYYEKEERGRGNFPDRFSARQFPNYSSELNVNALLLGDSALYLCASSLGQQHTGELFFGEGSRLTVL.

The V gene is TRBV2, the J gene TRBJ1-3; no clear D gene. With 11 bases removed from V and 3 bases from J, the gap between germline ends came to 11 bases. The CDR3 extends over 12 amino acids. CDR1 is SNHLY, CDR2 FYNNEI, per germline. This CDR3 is CAARGNGNTIYF. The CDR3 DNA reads TGTGCCGCACGGGGAAATGGAAACACCATATATTTT.

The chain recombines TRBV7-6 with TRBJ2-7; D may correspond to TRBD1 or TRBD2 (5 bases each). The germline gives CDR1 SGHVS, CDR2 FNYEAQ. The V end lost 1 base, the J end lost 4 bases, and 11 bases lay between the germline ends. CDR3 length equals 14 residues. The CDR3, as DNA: TGTGCCAGCAGCTTAGGCGGCAGGGAGTACGAGCAGTACTTC. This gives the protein CASSLGGREYEQYF.

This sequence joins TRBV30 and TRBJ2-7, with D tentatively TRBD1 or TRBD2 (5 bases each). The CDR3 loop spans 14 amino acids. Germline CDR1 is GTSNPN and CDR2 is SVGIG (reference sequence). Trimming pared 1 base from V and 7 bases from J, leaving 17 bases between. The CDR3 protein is CAWSGRDLWGEQYF. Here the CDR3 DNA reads TGTGCCTGGAGTGGCCGGGACCTTTGGGGTGAGCAGTACTTC.

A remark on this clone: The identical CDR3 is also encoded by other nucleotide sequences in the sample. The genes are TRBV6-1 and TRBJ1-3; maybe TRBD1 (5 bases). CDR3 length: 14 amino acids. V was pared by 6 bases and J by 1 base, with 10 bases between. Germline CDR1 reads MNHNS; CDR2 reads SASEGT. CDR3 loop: CASRPGTSGNTIYF. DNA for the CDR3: TGTGCCAGCAGACCCGGGACTTCTGGAAACACCATATATTTT.

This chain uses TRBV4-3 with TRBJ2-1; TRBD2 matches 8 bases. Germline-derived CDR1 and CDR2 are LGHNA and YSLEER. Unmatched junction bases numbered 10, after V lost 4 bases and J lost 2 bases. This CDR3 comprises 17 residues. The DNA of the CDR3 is TGCGCCAGCAGCCTCCAATTAGCGGGGTGGGCCTACAATGAGCAGTTCTTC. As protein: CASSLQLAGWAYNEQFF.

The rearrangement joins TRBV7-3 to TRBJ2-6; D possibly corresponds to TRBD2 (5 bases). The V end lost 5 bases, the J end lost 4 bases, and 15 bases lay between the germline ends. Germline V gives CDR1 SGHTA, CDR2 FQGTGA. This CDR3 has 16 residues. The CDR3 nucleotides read TGTGCCAGCAGCCCCCCACGGGGATACGGGGCCAACGTCCTGACTTTC. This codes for CASSPPRGYGANVLTF.

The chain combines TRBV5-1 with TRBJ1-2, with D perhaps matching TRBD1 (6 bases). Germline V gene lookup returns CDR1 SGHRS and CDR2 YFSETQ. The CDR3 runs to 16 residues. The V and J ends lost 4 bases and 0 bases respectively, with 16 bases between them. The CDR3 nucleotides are TGCGCCAGCAGCCACAACGACAGGCCAGCTAACTATGGCTACACCTTC. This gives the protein CASSHNDRPANYGYTF.

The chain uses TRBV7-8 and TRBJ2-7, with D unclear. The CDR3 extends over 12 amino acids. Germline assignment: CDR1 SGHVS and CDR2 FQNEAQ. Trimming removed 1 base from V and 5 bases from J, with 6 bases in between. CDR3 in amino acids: CASSLVGNEQYF. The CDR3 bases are TGTGCCAGCAGCTTAGTAGGAAACGAGCAGTACTTC.

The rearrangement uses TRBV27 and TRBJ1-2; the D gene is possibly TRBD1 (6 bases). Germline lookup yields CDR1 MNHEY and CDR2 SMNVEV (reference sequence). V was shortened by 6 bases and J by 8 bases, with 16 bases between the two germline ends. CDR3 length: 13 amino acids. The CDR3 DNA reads TGTGCCAGCAGGGAGCGGGGGGCTGGCGGCTACACCTTC. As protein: CASRERGAGGYTF.

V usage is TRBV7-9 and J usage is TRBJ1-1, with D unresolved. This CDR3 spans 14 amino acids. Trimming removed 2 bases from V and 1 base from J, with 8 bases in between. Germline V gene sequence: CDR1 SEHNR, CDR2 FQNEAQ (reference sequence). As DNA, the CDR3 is TGTGCCAGCAGCTTACCCCGCCGGAACACTGAAGCTTTCTTT. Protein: CASSLPRRNTEAFF.

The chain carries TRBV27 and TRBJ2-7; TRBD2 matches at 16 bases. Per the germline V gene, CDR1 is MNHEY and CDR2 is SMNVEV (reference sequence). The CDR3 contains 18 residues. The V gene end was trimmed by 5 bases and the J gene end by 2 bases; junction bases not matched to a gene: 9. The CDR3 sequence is CASSETGLAGGPPYEQYF. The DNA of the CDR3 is TGTGCCAGCAGTGAGACGGGACTAGCGGGAGGGCCCCCCTACGAGCAGTACTTC.